The sequence of this TCR beta chain was determined in a study of cytomegalovirus exposure and HLA in healthy donors. Overall study: The study placed around 80% of its approximately 360 genotyped donors in the Caucasian-associated ancestry cluster.

CDR1 is SGHAT, CDR2 FQNNGV, per germline. The V end lost 5 bases, the J end lost 3 bases, and 13 bases lay between the germline ends. This CDR3 has 14 amino acids. The PCR used 60 Vbeta and 13 Jbeta primers. Here immunoSEQ multiplex PCR was the method, and the copy in TCRdb shows in-frame clones only, minus some. This sample yields more than 140,000 clones, of which 82% are seen a single time; more than 2.5% belongs to the top ten. The TCR originated in a man aged 18-30 years in good health and CMV-seropositive. The J gene is TRBJ2-5, the V gene TRBV11-2, with D possibly being TRBD1 (6 bases). The sample consisted of PBMCs. The CDR3 nucleotides are TGTGCCAGCAGCCCAGAAGGGGGTAAAGAGACCCAGTACTTC. This sequence encodes CASSPEGGKETQYF.